This T cell receptor beta chain was obtained from a study of T cell repertoires in cytomegalovirus infection. Across the study: Public TCR beta signatures were indicative of both CMV infection and a matching HLA type.

General study results and limits: HLA-C-restricted CMV clonotypes gave the most frequent clonotype in two of eight donors.

This CDR3 region has 13 residues. Trimming shortened V by 0 bases and J by 3 bases, and 5 bases separated the two germline ends. Germline CDR1 and CDR2: SGHTA and FQGTGA. With regard to this clonotype: Its antigen is undetermined.

In TCRdb, the reads were re-called with MiXCR into one record per CDR3 protein. The sample lists some 700,000 distinct CDR3 sequences, roughly 35% occurring once. The specimen was PBMCs. V usage is TRBV7-3 and J usage is TRBJ1-1, with D unclear. The TCR comes from a human donor in good health (CMV status not recorded). Some clones in this sample may be carry-over from other donors' samples. Here the CDR3 DNA reads TGTGCCAGCAGCTTAACGATGGACACTGAAGCTTTCTTT. It translates to CASSLTMDTEAFF. Full variable domain (missing parts from reference TRBV7-3 and TRBJ1-1): GAGVSQTPSNKVTEKGKYVELRCDPISGHTALYWYRQSLGQGPEFLIYFQGTGAADDSGLPNDRFFAVRPEGSVSTLKIQRTERGDSAVYLCASSLTMDTEAFFGQGTRLTVV.